This TCR beta chain was observed in a study of cytomegalovirus exposure and HLA in healthy donors (dated by TCRdb to 2016 to 2017). Notes on the research overall: An earlier analysis of a few hundred of the donors reported approximately 260 Gb of sequence data and some 110 million unique TCR beta sequences obtained from 150 million to 200 million T cells. Among the roughly 410 genotyped donors, under 90% belonged to the genetic ancestry cluster associated with self-reported Caucasian donors. Every discovery cohort repertoire had been produced on one sequencing platform. In a later analysis, previously published TCR beta repertoires from 550 to 700 donors were re-analyzed and high-resolution HLA genotyping was added so that TCR occurrence patterns could be studied. An earlier analysis of some 500 of the donors used high-throughput TCR beta sequencing to judge whether each TCR beta V gene segment behaved as functional or pseudogenic. In addition to the first cohort of around 670 subjects, a separate validation cohort of some 120 different subjects was used. Rather than using new phenotypic data, the later analysis identified candidate immune exposures from TCR beta sequences and from how often those sequences occurred across donors. Across 398 genotyped donors of the cohort, an average of 235,054 unique TCR beta nucleotide sequences per donor were sequenced, and 15% to 20% of those sequences were non-productive. About 280 gigabases of sequencing data and tens of millions of unique TCR sequences were included in an early release covering about 700 HLA-typed donors. Alongside the repertoire data, information on donor age, sex, ethnicity and CMV serostatus was compiled. The number of typed donors differed by locus: roughly 629-640 for A, B, C, DRB1 and DQB1; some 540 for DQA1; approximately 600 for DPA1; and some 470 for DPB1. Both class I and class II loci were covered by HLA typing, at four-digit resolution. The aim of the study was to test whether cataloging public T cell receptors could identify signatures of past pathogen exposure. Five DR-DQ haplotypes were treated as single units for association and clustering because of strong linkage in the cohort. A later genetic analysis took genome-wide SNP genotypes for about three fifths of the 666 donors and used that subset as a discovery cohort. The study combined high-throughput TCR immunosequencing, statistical association of individual TCRs with disease status, and machine learning to predict cytomegalovirus infection status. The study used immunosequencing to profile the T cell repertoires of approximately 630 subjects and linked those repertoires to cytomegalovirus serostatus.

Broader findings and caveats from the paper: Cytomegalovirus status was reported to be diagnosed by the classifier with high specificity and sensitivity in both the original and validation cohorts. Strong co-occurrence of HLA alleles, especially DR and DQ, made assigning TCR associations to individual alleles difficult. For the cohort, immune exposure information was limited to CMV serostatus. In a later analysis, HLA-associated TCR beta chains showed more clonal expansion and lower generation probabilities than non-associated chains that were equally common. A further reported finding was that TCR beta sequences accurately predicted the HLA-A and HLA-B alleles for most subjects in the first cohort. In the study, around 160 TCR beta chains were listed as associated with cytomegalovirus. The cohort was sequenced for TCR beta chains only, and without alpha or paired-chain data the features that could be detected were limited. A later analysis found that most CMV-associated TCR beta chains appeared HLA-restricted, with HLA associations seemingly driven largely by CMV exposure. Because some donors lacked HLA typing at each locus, the association tests relied only on the typed subset. While some public TCRs were present in many individuals, most TCR sequences turned up only very rarely across donors. A cluster of highly shared sequence variants was judged likely to represent a technical artifact of the sequencing pipeline. Some IMGT-functional V segments, including TRBV6-2 and TRBV6-3, could not be told apart with the 87-base-pair reads, so those segments were excluded. Several of the top co-occurrence clusters appeared to be linked to parvovirus B19, influenza, CMV and Epstein-Barr virus, according to a later analysis. Presence/absence analyses assumed roughly uniform sequencing depth across donors, an assumption that may not hold. A later genetic analysis associated a missense DCLRE1C variant with V-gene and J-gene trimming of TCR beta chains, and an independent cohort replicated the association. At a false discovery rate of 0.05, a later analysis linked some 18,000 TCR beta sequences to specific HLA alleles. Linkage disequilibrium might explain the correlated functional status among segregating V segments, but an unknown experimental factor could not be ruled out. In an earlier analysis of approximately 590 of the donors, most TCR beta V segments appeared in productive rearrangements about 87% or about 30% of the time, broadly matching IMGT annotations. In a later analysis, TCR association rates were found to vary across HLA loci, with the most associated TCRs seen for DRB1 alleles and the fewest for HLA-C alleles. Because counts were too low, seventeen rarely observed V segments, including chromosome 9 orphons, were left out of the earlier analysis of a few hundred of the donors. According to the authors, the approach could potentially be generalized to other disease states and immunological phenotypes. A later genetic analysis reported fewer N-insertions in productive TCRs among donors in an Asian-associated ancestry cluster than the roughly 620-donor mean. Three of the identified cytomegalovirus-associated TCR beta chains were confirmed in vitro to be specific for cytomegalovirus antigens.

This clone was observed a few times. No antigen is known for it. Base qualities are missing; no much larger clone stands one base away. Spanning cysteine to phenylalanine, the CDR3 consists of 14 amino acids. Just CDR3 DNA is preserved here, 42 bases in frame from base 1. Trimming costs V 6 bases and J 1 base, and their ends lie 9 bases apart. CDR1 is given as SNHLY and CDR2 as FYNNEI, both from the germline V gene. The cohort was made up of approximately 670 healthy bone marrow donors. At the time of sampling, all cohort members were nominally healthy, though unrecorded immune exposures were likely present. Of the roughly 720 cohort members, about 280 had positive CMV serostatus and 350 to 400 had negative CMV serostatus, and CMV serostatus was not recorded for the donor. Each donor provided a peripheral blood sample, and peripheral blood mononuclear cells were used for TCR beta sequencing. Genomic DNA was extracted from the blood cell samples with the Qiagen DNeasy Blood Extraction Kit.

Library preparation employed the immunoSEQ multiplex PCR assay. A mixture of 60 forward primers for TCR Vbeta segments and 13 reverse primers for TCR Jbeta segments was used in the multiplex PCR. A multiplex PCR assay on genomic DNA amplified the CDR3 region of rearranged TCR beta genes. The Illumina HiSeq System was used to sequence the amplified TCR beta libraries as 87-base-pair reads. The original methods were these. In a later analysis, around 80 million unique TCR beta chains were counted across the approximately 620 repertoires, and roughly 11 million of these chains were shared by at least two donors. Raw reads were error-corrected and collapsed into unique sequences by a nearest-neighbor algorithm in which closely related sequences were merged to remove PCR and sequencing errors. CDR3 sequences were aligned to IMGT reference sequences to assign V, D and J gene segments. Each retained sequence needed at least a six-nucleotide match to both a V gene segment and a J gene segment. Rearrangements were called productive when the CDR3 lacked stop codons and stayed in frame with V and J; all others were non-productive. CDR3 was defined according to IMGT convention as the region running from the second conserved V-encoded cysteine to the conserved J-encoded phenylalanine. The earlier analysis of about 610 of the donors excluded any sequence lacking an unambiguous match to a single V gene segment. An earlier analysis of a few hundred of the donors called V segments functional above 56.7% productive rearrangements and segregating when the between-donor standard deviation exceeded 5%. A statistical classification framework was built for diagnosing cytomegalovirus status from the catalog of TCR beta chain sequences. A later analysis assigned V and J genes by comparing TCR nucleotide sequences with IMGT/GENE-DB human TR gene sequences. A later analysis assigned CDR3 sequences and most-parsimonious VDJ recombination scenarios with the TCRdist pipeline. In a later analysis, each TCR beta chain was defined by its CDR3 amino acid sequence together with its V-gene family, and reads lacking a unique V-gene family were excluded. In a later analysis, nearly 600 highly shared, low-generation-probability nucleotide sequences were removed to address suspected cross-contamination and a sequencing artifact. A later analysis calculated a clonal expansion index for each public chain from normalized within-repertoire ranks of inferred template counts. In a later analysis, generation probabilities were computed using a VDJ recombination model fitted to out-of-frame rearrangements, and the results were checked against IGoR. Hypergeometric tests were used in a later analysis to score TCR-TCR, TCR-HLA and TCR-CMV co-occurrence, with a repertoire-size bias correction applied to the TCR pairs. In a later analysis, false discovery rates were estimated by permuting HLA or CMV assignments 20 times. In a later analysis, co-occurring TCRs were grouped using DBSCAN, with TCRdist sequence similarity added in when clustering inside HLA-allele-positive subsets. Repertoires with fewer than 30,000 or more than 120,000 public chains were left out of co-occurrence clustering, as were a handful of repertoires with anomalous nucleotide sharing. Imported from immuneACCESS, the table was reduced by TCRdb to in-frame sequences with V and J called. These copies leave out some clones; in studies compared against another copy, an unresolved V gene accounts for under half, and the cause of the remainder is not known. Clone size and V and J calls were adopted from that table, with D and trimming inferred from the DNA. The sample records roughly 150,000 clones, about 82% of which are singletons. The ten largest clones take up more than 4.5% of the sample.

This TCR came from a man younger than 40 in good health. This chain is built from TRBV2 and TRBJ2-2; the D gene is perhaps TRBD1, on 6 matching bases. The sequenced sample consisted of PBMCs. The nucleotide sequence reads TGTGCCAGCAGGGACAGAGAGAACACCGGGGAGCTGTTTTTT. The encoded protein is CASRDRENTGELFF.